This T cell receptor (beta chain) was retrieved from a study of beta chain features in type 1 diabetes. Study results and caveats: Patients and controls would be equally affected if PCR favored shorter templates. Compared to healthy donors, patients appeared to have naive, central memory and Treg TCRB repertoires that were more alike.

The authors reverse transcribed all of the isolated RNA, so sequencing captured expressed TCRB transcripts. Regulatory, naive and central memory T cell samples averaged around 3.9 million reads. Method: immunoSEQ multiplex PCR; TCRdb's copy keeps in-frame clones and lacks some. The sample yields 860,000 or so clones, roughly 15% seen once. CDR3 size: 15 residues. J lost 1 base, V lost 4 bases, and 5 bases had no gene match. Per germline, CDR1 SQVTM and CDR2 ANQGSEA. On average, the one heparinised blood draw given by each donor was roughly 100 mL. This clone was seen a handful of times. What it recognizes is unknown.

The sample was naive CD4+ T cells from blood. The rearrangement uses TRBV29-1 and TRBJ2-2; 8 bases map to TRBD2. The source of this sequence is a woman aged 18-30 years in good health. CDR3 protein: CSVGRGLGNTGELFF. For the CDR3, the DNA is TGCAGCGTTGGAAGGGGACTAGGGAACACCGGGGAGCTGTTTTTT.